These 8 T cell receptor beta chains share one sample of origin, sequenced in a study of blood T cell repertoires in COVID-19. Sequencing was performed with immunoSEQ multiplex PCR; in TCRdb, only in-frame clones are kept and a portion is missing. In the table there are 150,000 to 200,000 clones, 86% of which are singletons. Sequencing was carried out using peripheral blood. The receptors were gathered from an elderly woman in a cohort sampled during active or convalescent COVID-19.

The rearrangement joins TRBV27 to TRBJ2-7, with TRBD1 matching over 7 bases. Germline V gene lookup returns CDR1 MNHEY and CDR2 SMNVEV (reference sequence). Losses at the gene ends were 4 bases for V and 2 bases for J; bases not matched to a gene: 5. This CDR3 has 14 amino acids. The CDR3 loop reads CASSSDRRTYEQYF. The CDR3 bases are TGTGCCAGCAGTTCGGACAGGAGAACCTACGAGCAGTACTTC.

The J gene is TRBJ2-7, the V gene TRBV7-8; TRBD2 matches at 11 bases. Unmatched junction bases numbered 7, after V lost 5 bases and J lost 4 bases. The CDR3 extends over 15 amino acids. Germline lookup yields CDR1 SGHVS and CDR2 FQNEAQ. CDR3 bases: TGTGCCAGCAGCCCCCGACTAGCGGGGAGGTACGAGCAGTACTTC. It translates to CASSPRLAGRYEQYF. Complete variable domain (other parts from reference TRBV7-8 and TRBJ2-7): GAGVSQSPRYKVAKRGQDVALRCDPISGHVSLFWYQQALGQGPEFLTYFQNEAQLDKSGLPSDRFFAERPEGSVSTLKIQRTQQEDSAVYLCASSPRLAGRYEQYFGPGTRLTVT.

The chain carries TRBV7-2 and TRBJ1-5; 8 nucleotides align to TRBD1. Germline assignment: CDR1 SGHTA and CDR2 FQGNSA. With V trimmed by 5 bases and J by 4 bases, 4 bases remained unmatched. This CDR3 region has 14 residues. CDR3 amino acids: CASSGTGPNQPQHF. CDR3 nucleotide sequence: TGTGCCAGCAGCGGGACAGGCCCGAATCAGCCCCAGCATTTT.

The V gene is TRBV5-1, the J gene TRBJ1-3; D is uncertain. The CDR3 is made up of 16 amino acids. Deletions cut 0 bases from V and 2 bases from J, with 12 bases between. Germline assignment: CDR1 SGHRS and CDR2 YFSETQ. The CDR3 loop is CASSLARPRAGNTIYF. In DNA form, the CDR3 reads TGCGCCAGCAGCTTGGCCCGACCCCGGGCTGGAAACACCATATATTTT.

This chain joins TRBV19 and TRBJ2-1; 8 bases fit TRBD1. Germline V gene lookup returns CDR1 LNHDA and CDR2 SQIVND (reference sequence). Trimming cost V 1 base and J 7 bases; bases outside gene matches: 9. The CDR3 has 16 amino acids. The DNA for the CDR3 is TGTGCCAGTAGTATAGTTCATGGGCAGGGGGCGAATGAGCAGTTCTTC. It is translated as CASSIVHGQGANEQFF. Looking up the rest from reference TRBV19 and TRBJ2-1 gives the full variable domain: DGGITQSPKYLFRKEGQNVTLSCEQNLNHDAMYWYRQDPGQGLRLIYYSQIVNDFQKGDIAEGYSVSREKKESFPLTVTSAQKNPTAFYLCASSIVHGQGANEQFFGPGTRLTVL.

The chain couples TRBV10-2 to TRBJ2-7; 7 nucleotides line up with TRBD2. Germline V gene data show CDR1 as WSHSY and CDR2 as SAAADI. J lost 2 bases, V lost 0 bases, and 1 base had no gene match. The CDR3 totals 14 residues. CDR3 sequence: CASSESGGTYEQYV. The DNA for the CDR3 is TGCGCCAGCAGTGAGTCGGGGGGGACCTACGAGCAGTACGTC.

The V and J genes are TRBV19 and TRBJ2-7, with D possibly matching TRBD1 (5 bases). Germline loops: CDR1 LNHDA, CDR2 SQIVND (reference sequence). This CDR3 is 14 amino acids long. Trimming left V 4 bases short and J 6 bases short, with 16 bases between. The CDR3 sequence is CASSRGREVVEQYF. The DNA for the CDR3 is TGTGCCAGTAGTAGGGGCCGAGAGGTGGTCGAGCAGTACTTC. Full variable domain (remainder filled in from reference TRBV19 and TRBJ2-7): DGGITQSPKYLFRKEGQNVTLSCEQNLNHDAMYWYRQDPGQGLRLIYYSQIVNDFQKGDIAEGYSVSREKKESFPLTVTSAQKNPTAFYLCASSRGREVVEQYFGPGTRLTVT.

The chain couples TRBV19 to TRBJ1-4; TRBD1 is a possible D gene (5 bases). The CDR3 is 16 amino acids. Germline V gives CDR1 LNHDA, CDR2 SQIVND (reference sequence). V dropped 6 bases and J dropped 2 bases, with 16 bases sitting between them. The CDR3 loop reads CASSHPGGETNEKLFF. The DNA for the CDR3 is TGTGCCAGTAGCCACCCTGGGGGGGAGACTAATGAAAAACTGTTTTTT.